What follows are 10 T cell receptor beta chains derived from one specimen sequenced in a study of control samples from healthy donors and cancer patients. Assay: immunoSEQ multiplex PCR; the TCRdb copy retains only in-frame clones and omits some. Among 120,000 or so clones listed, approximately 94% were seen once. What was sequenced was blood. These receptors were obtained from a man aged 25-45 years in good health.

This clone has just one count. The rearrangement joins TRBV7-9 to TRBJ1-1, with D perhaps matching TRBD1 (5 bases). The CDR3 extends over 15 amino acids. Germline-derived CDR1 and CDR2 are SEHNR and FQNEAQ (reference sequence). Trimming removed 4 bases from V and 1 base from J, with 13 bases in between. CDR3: CASSYIRGENTEAFF. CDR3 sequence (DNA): TGTGCCAGCAGCTATATTCGAGGGGAGAACACTGAAGCTTTCTTT.

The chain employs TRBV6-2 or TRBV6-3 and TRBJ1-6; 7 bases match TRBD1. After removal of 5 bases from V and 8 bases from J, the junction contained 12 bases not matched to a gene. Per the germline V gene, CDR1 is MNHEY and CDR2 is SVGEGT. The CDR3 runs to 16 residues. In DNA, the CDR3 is TGTGCCAGCAGTCTCCCCGTGGGGGACAGCTATTCACCCCTCCACTTT. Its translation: CASSLPVGDSYSPLHF.

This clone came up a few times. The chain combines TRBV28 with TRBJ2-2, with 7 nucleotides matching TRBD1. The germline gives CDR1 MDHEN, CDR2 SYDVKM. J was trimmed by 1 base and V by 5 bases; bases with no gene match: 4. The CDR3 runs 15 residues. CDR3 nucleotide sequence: TGTGCCAGCAGTCATAACAGGGGGAACACCGGGGAGCTGTTTTTT. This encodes CASSHNRGNTGELFF. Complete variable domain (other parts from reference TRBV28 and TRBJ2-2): DVKVTQSSRYLVKRTGEKVFLECVQDMDHENMFWYRQDPGLGLRLIYFSYDVKMKEKGDIPEGYSVSREKKERFSLILESASTNQTSMYLCASSHNRGNTGELFFGEGSRLTVL.

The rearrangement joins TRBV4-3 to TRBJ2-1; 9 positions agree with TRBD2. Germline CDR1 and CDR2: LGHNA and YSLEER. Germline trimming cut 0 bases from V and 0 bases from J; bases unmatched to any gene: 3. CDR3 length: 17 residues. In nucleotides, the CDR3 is TGCGCCAGCAGCCAAGAAAAACTAGCGGGCTCCTACAATGAGCAGTTCTTC. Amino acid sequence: CASSQEKLAGSYNEQFF.

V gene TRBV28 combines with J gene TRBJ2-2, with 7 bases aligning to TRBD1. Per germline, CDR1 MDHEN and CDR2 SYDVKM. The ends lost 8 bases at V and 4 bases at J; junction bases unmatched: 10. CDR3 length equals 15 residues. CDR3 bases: TGTGCCAGCCTTCGCCCCGCAGGGGGCACCGGGGAGCTGTTTTTT. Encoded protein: CASLRPAGGTGELFF.

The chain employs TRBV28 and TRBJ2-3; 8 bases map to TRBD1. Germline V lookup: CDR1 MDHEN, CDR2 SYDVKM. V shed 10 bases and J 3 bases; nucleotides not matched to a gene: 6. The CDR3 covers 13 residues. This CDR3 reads CATGQGLTDTQYF. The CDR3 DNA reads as TGTGCCACCGGACAGGGTCTAACAGATACGCAGTATTTT. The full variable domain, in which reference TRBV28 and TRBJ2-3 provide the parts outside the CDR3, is DVKVTQSSRYLVKRTGEKVFLECVQDMDHENMFWYRQDPGLGLRLIYFSYDVKMKEKGDIPEGYSVSREKKERFSLILESASTNQTSMYLCATGQGLTDTQYFGPGTRLTVL.

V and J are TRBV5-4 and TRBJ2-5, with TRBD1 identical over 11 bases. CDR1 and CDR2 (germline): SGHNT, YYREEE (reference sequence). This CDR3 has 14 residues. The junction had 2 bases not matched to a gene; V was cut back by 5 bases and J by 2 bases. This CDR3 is CASRRDRGQETQYF. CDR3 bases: TGTGCCAGCAGACGGGACAGGGGGCAAGAGACCCAGTACTTC. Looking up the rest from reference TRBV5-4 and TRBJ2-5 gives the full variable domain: ETGVTQSPTHLIKTRGQQVTLRCSSQSGHNTVSWYQQALGQGPQFIFQYYREEENGRGNFPPRFSGLQFPNYSSELNVNALELDDSALYLCASRRDRGQETQYFGPGTRLLVL.

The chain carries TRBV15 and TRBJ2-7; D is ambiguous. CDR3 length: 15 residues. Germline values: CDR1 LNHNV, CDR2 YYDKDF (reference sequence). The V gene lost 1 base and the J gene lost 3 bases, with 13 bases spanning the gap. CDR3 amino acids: CATSRARGRSYEQYF. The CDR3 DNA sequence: TGTGCCACCAGCAGAGCACGCGGTAGAAGCTACGAGCAGTACTTC.

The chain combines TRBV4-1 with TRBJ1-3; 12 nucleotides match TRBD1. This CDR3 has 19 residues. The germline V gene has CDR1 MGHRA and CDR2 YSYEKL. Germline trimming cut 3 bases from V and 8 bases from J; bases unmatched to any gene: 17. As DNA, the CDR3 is TGCGCCAGCAGCCAGGTCCTGGGGACAGGGGGCTTAGAGGGACACACCATATATTTT. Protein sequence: CASSQVLGTGGLEGHTIYF.

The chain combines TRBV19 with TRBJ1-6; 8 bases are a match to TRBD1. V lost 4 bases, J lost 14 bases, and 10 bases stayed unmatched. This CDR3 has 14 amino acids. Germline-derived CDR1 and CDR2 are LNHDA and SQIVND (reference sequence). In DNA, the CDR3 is TGTGCCAGTAGTACCCGGACAGGGTTTGGAACCCTCCACTTT. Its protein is CASSTRTGFGTLHF. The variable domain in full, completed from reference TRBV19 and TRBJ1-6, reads DGGITQSPKYLFRKEGQNVTLSCEQNLNHDAMYWYRQDPGQGLRLIYYSQIVNDFQKGDIAEGYSVSREKKESFPLTVTSAQKNPTAFYLCASSTRTGFGTLHFGNGTRLTVT.